This T cell receptor (beta chain) appears in the sequencing data of a study of T-cell reconstitution after alpha-beta-depleted transplantation in children. A TCRbeta library incorporating unique molecular identifiers was prepared. In TCRdb, the PCR reads were re-called with MiXCR into one record per CDR3 protein. The sample contains 500,000 or so distinct CDR3 sequences, 32% of which appear only once. The CDR3 length is 15 residues. Trimming cost V 5 bases and J 5 bases; bases outside gene matches: 10. Germline V gives CDR1 MNHEY, CDR2 SMNVEV (reference sequence). The starting material was PBMCs from the stem cell graft donor, obtained from the stem cell graft. This chain joins TRBV27 and TRBJ2-7, with 9 bases matching TRBD2. The sequence was collected from a human donor who donated a stem cell graft to a child with aplastic anemia. CDR3 in DNA: TGTGCCAGCAGTCCCCTAAGCGGGAGGATTGACGAGCAGTACGTC. This encodes CASSPLSGRIDEQYV.